Shown below are 3 T cell receptor beta chains from a single sample sequenced in a study of cytomegalovirus exposure and HLA in healthy donors. The PCR made use of 60 Vbeta and 13 Jbeta primers. TCRdb keeps only in-frame clones here, not all; method: immunoSEQ multiplex PCR. The top ten hold about 1.8% of the sample, which has 90,000 to 150,000 clones, roughly four fifths seen once. Sequenced material: PBMCs. The source of these receptors is a man aged 35-49 years in good health and CMV-seronegative.

This clone was detected only a few times. The chain combines TRBV27 with TRBJ2-7; 9 bases agree with TRBD1. Unmatched junction bases numbered 6, after V lost 2 bases and J lost 4 bases. This CDR3 has 15 residues. Germline loops: CDR1 MNHEY, CDR2 SMNVEV (reference sequence). For the CDR3, the DNA is TGTGCCAGCAGTTTACGGGGACAGGGTACGTACGAGCAGTACTTC. Its translation: CASSLRGQGTYEQYF.

This chain joins TRBV10-3 and TRBJ1-4, with D unclear. Germline values: CDR1 ENHRY, CDR2 SYGVKD. Trimming pared 0 bases from V and 5 bases from J, leaving 13 bases between. CDR3 size: 16 residues. The CDR3 sequence: CAISESKAAENEKLFF. DNA for the CDR3: TGTGCCATCAGTGAGTCCAAGGCGGCTGAAAATGAAAAACTGTTTTTT.

This sequence joins TRBV7-9 and TRBJ1-2, with D possibly TRBD1 on 6 matching bases. This CDR3 spans 13 amino acids. Germline CDR1 is SEHNR and CDR2 is FQNEAQ (reference sequence). V was cut by 4 bases and J by 5 bases, with 11 bases left in between. CDR3 in DNA: TGTGCCAGCAGCTCTGGGGGGGCATATGGCTACACCTTC. It translates to CASSSGGAYGYTF.